This T cell receptor beta chain comes out of a study of radiation and T cells in renal cell carcinoma. Repertoires were generated with immunoSEQ multiplex PCR, while TCRdb's copy carries only in-frame clones and drops some. This repertoire shows 150,000 to 200,000 clones, about 88% found once; its top ten account for about 11%. The time point denotes: blood 4 weeks post-SBRT, at nephrectomy. Noted treatment: 15 Gy SBRT to primary tumor, nephrectomy 4 weeks later. This receptor was taken from a woman aged 50 to 60 with renal cell carcinoma. Specimen: blood, collected from a patient whose treatment included radiotherapy and nephrectomy.

The CDR3, as DNA: TGCGCCAGCAGTCATACCCGTCTCTACGAGCAGTACTTC. Protein sequence: CASSHTRLYEQYF. The chain combines TRBV23-1 with TRBJ2-7, with unresolved D. TRBV23-1 is annotated as an ORF whose role is uncertain. Trimming stripped 3 bases from V and 3 bases from J, with 9 bases between. This CDR3 has 13 residues.